This entry lists 24 T cell receptor beta chains sequenced from one sample in a study of tumor and adjacent non-tumor tissue in lung cancer. No cell sorting was done before RNA was extracted from the tissue. Three rounds of nested PCR, following a modified ARM-PCR protocol, produced the TCRbeta library. TCRdb re-analysed the multiplex PCR reads in MiXCR, keeping a single row per CDR3 protein. The data show about 93,000 distinct CDR3 sequences, roughly 66% seen once. The sequencing input was lung tumor tissue. Receptor source: a man aged 55 to 70 with non-small cell lung cancer.

As concerns this clonotype: A read error may produce the germline difference seen at one junction end. The chain employs TRBV5-1 and TRBJ2-7; 7 bases line up with TRBD2. Looked up from germline, CDR1 is SGHRS and CDR2 is YFSETQ. This CDR3 has 15 residues. CDR3 bases: TGCGCCAGCAGCCCCGGCGCGGGGAGGGCCTACGAGCACTACTTC. It is translated as CASSPGAGRAYEHYF.

A word on this clonotype: Given the absence of the conserved phenylalanine or tryptophan at the CDR3 end, a read error is likely. V is TRBV4-1 and J is TRBJ2-7; no reliable D call. Germline-derived CDR1 and CDR2 are MGHRA and YSYEKL. The CDR3 has 11 residues. CDR3 amino acids: CASSQSYEQYL. In nucleotides, the CDR3 is TGCGCCAGTAGCCAATCTTACGAGCAGTACCTC.

As regards this clonotype: This CDR3 is missing its conserved last phenylalanine or tryptophan, likely due to a read error. The chain links TRBV12-3 or TRBV12-4 to TRBJ2-7; 10 nucleotides align to TRBD2. The CDR3 length is 17 residues. After removal of 6 bases from V and 1 base from J, the junction contained 12 bases not matched to a gene. The DNA for the CDR3 is TGTGCCAGCAGCCAAAGGAGACGGACTAGCGGTTCCTACGAGCAGTACTTA. Its translation: CASSQRRRTSGSYEQYL.

As regards this clonotype: A single base separates this from a much larger clone, so it may be a read error. The DNA is left out, because the CDR3 cannot be placed on it with certainty; the CDR3 is given as TCRdb lists it. The chain links TRBV28 to TRBJ2-5; the D segment call TRBD2 is taken from the table without a DNA check. CDR1 and CDR2 from the germline V gene are MDHEN and SYDVKM. Ends included, the CDR3 has 14 residues. This CDR3 is CDSSSSGRIETQYF.

This chain uses TRBV4-2 with TRBJ1-6, with TRBD1 matching 9 bases. The CDR3 has 15 amino acids. CDR1 is LGHNA and CDR2 is YNFKEQ in the germline V gene. DNA of the CDR3: TGTGTCTGCAGCCAAGAGGGACAGGGAAATTCACCCCTCCACTTT. Translated, it gives CVCSQEGQGNSPLHF.

This clonotype was counted many times. The J gene is TRBJ1-2, the V gene TRBV12-3 or TRBV12-4, with a possible D match to TRBD1 (6 bases). Trimming stripped 9 bases from V and 4 bases from J, with 12 bases between. There are 12 residues in the CDR3. The CDR3 DNA follows: TGTGCCAGTGGGGGGGCCGGCTATGGCTACACCTTC. It specifies CASGGAGYGYTF.

Remarks on this clonotype: One junction end does not reproduce the germline sequence, and a read error may be involved. The chain uses TRBV5-6 and TRBJ1-6; D is possibly TRBD1 (6 bases). This CDR3 has 15 amino acids. Germline lookup yields CDR1 SGHDT and CDR2 YYEEEE. CDR3 in amino acids: CASCLAGGLNSPLHF. For the CDR3, the DNA is TGTGCCAGCTGCTTGGCGGGGGGCCTTAATTCGCCCCTCCACTTT.

Regarding this clonotype: Just one base apart from a much larger clone, this may be a read error. The rearrangement uses TRBV6-2 or TRBV6-3 and TRBJ1-6; 9 bases match TRBD1. The CDR3 loop spans 17 amino acids. Germline V gene sequence: CDR1 MNHEY, CDR2 SVGEGT. The CDR3 region is CVSSYSGTDRGFRALHF. CDR3 bases: TGTGTCAGCAGTTACTCTGGGACCGACAGGGGGTTCAGAGCTCTCCACTTT.

Ten or more counts support this clonotype. The chain carries TRBV6-5 and TRBJ2-3; D tentatively fits TRBD1 or TRBD2 (5 bases each). In germline, CDR1 is MNHEY, CDR2 SVGAGI. The CDR3 contains 14 residues. V lost 5 bases to trimming and J lost 6 bases, with 15 bases between them. This CDR3 reads CASSPGTYDDTQYF. The DNA of the CDR3 is TGTGCCAGCAGTCCCGGGACCTACGATGATACGCAGTATTTT.

The V gene is TRBV18, the J gene TRBJ2-5; D gene ambiguous. Trimming cost V 3 bases and J 2 bases, with 10 bases left between them. CDR3 length: 14 residues. CDR1 is KGHSH, CDR2 LQKENI, per germline. The CDR3: CASSPSRGQETQYF. CDR3 in DNA: TGTGCCAGCTCACCCAGCCGCGGACAAGAGACCCAGTACTTC.

Worth noting for this clonotype: An end of the junction does not agree with germline; a read error may underlie this. The CDR3 sequence: CAGSPLGGNYGYTF. CDR3 coding DNA: TGTGCCGGCAGTCCCCTGGGAGGGAACTATGGCTACACCTTC. V usage is TRBV6-5 and J usage is TRBJ1-2; D not certain. This CDR3 contains 14 residues. CDR1 MNHEY and CDR2 SVGAGI come from the germline V gene.

Notes on this clonotype: This clone may be a read error of a much larger clone one base away. The rearrangement uses TRBV6-1 and TRBJ1-4; 8 bases match TRBD1. The germline V gene encodes CDR1 MNHNS and CDR2 SASEGT. The CDR3 runs 14 residues. CDR3 sequence reads: CASRVRGLDERLFF. The CDR3 DNA sequence: TGTGCCAGCAGGGTCAGGGGGCTTGATGAAAGACTGTTTTTT.

A word on this clonotype: A clone one base away is much larger, so this may be a read error. The V call is TRBV7-9, the J call TRBJ2-3; TRBD1 might be the D (6 bases). Germline-derived CDR1 and CDR2 are SEHNR and FQNEAQ (reference sequence). V was shortened by 1 base and J by 3 bases, with 11 bases between the two germline ends. This CDR3 region has 15 residues. The CDR3, as DNA: TGTGCCAGCAGCTTAGAACAGGGAAGGACAGATACGCAGTATTTT. This gives the protein CASSLEQGRTDTQYF.

On this clonotype itself: With a much larger clone just one base away, this may be a read error. J is TRBJ1-5 and V is TRBV20-1, with TRBD1 as a possible D gene (5 bases). The CDR3 loop spans 13 amino acids. Germline assignment: CDR1 DFQATT and CDR2 SNEGSKA (reference sequence). The CDR3: CSVLFAGGGPQRF. The CDR3 DNA reads TGCAGTGTCCTGTTCGCTGGGGGAGGGCCCCAGCGTTTT.

The rearrangement joins TRBV6-1 to TRBJ1-1; unclear D gene. V lost 3 bases and J lost 12, with 20 bases in between. This CDR3 region has 14 residues. Germline values: CDR1 MNHNS, CDR2 SASEGT. In DNA form, the CDR3 reads TGTGCCAGCAGTGAGCGGGGTGCCAACACAGAAACTTTCTTT. Translating it yields CASSERGANTETFF.

Concerning this clonotype itself: At one boundary the junction diverges from the germline segment, which might be a read error. The gene calls are TRBV4-3 and TRBJ2-1, with 7 bases matching TRBD1. Germline V lookup: CDR1 LGHNA, CDR2 YSLEER. CDR3 size: 15 residues. CDR3 bases: TGCGCCAGCAATCGGTCCCCCAGGGGGTACAGTGAGCAGTTCTTC. Translated, it gives CASNRSPRGYSEQFF.

This clonotype appeared many times. The rearrangement uses TRBV7-9 and TRBJ1-2, with D tentatively TRBD1 (6 bases). Germline values: CDR1 SEHNR, CDR2 FQNEAQ (reference sequence). This CDR3 is built from 13 residues. The ends were cut back, 5 bases at V and 5 bases at J, with 12 bases in the middle. Here the CDR3 DNA reads TGTGCCAGCAGCGCCGGGACACGTTATGGCTACACCTTC. Its protein is CASSAGTRYGYTF.

In the case of this clonotype: A much larger clone lies a single base off, so this may be a read error. Because it lacks the conserved phenylalanine or tryptophan at the end, this CDR3 is likely a read error. The chain recombines TRBV20-1 with TRBJ2-1; D is unclear. With 0 bases removed from V and 5 bases from J, the gap between germline ends came to 11 bases. CDR1 and CDR2 from the germline V gene are DFQATT and SNEGSKA (reference sequence). This CDR3 region has 14 residues. CDR3 sequence (DNA): TGCAGTGCTAGAGATGATATAGGGAACAATGAGCAGTTCCTC. It specifies CSARDDIGNNEQFL.

Regarding this clonotype: At one boundary the junction diverges from the germline segment, which might be a read error. The rearrangement links TRBV29-1 to TRBJ1-3; D uncertain. The germline V gene encodes CDR1 SQVTM and CDR2 ANQGSEA. The CDR3 is 13 amino acids. The CDR3 reads CSIEVRAGNTIYF. CDR3 coding DNA: TGCAGCATTGAAGTAAGGGCTGGAAACACCATATATTTT.

There are many counts of this clonotype. This chain uses TRBV6-1 with TRBJ2-6; 8 nucleotides align to TRBD1. The germline V gene has CDR1 MNHNS and CDR2 SASEGT. J was trimmed by 2 bases and V by 2 bases; bases with no gene match: 8. The CDR3 length is 18 residues. CDR3: CASSETDRGWPGANVLTF. In DNA form, the CDR3 reads TGTGCCAGCAGTGAAACAGACAGGGGATGGCCTGGGGCCAACGTCCTGACTTTC.

This clonotype rates as medium-sized. The chain combines TRBV11-3 with TRBJ2-3; D unresolved. The CDR3 is 16 amino acids. Germline CDR1 SGHNT, CDR2 YENEEA. The germline V and J ends were trimmed by 1 base and 2 bases, with 13 bases remaining between them. DNA for the CDR3: TGTGCCAGCAGCTTAGGGGTCACGGGCCCCACAGATACGCAGTATTTT. This encodes CASSLGVTGPTDTQYF.

With regard to this clonotype: One end of the junction is discordant with germline, which a read error may explain. The V and J genes are TRBV6-6 and TRBJ2-1; D call uncertain. Germline-derived CDR1 and CDR2 are MNHNY and SVGAGI (reference sequence). The CDR3 is 14 amino acids. CDR3 amino acids: CASKERSSFNEQFF. In DNA, the CDR3 is TGTGCCAGCAAGGAGAGGTCCTCCTTCAATGAGCAGTTCTTC.

In its sample, this clonotype was seen once. The junction differs from germline at one of its ends, possibly a read error. The chain has TRBV4-1 and TRBJ2-5; 10 bases fit TRBD2. In germline, CDR1 is MGHRA, CDR2 YSYEKL. CDR3 length equals 16 residues. As DNA, the CDR3 is TGCGTCAGCAGCCAAGACCGGACTAGCGGCCCAGAGACCCAGTACTTC. Its protein is CVSSQDRTSGPETQYF.

As concerns this clonotype: A much larger clone lies one base from this, so it may be a read error. The chain couples TRBV7-9 to TRBJ2-5, with 11 bases identical to TRBD1. The CDR3 extends over 14 amino acids. The germline gives CDR1 SEHNR, CDR2 FQNEAQ (reference sequence). The V segment lost 0 bases and the J segment 9 bases; nucleotides outside the gene matches: 3. The CDR3 sequence: CASSLAGQGEAQYF. The CDR3 DNA reads TGTGCCAGCAGCTTAGCGGGACAGGGGGAGGCCCAGTACTTC.